These 8 T cell receptor beta chains were sequenced from one sample in a study of blood T cell repertoires in COVID-19. Method: immunoSEQ multiplex PCR; TCRdb's copy keeps in-frame clones and lacks some. The top ten hold 7% to 8.5% of the sample, which has about 220,000 clones, around 80% seen once. The sequenced sample consisted of peripheral blood. These receptors were collected from a woman aged 70-85 years with acute or convalescent COVID-19.

The V gene is TRBV30, the J gene TRBJ1-2; unclear D gene. Germline assignment: CDR1 GTSNPN and CDR2 SVGIG (reference sequence). V was shortened by 1 base and J by 4 bases, with 10 bases between the two germline ends. CDR3 size: 13 residues. The CDR3 DNA reads TGTGCCTGGAGTGCCAGAGGGATCTATGGCTACACCTTC. Residues: CAWSARGIYGYTF.

The chain couples TRBV9 to TRBJ2-3, with TRBD2 identical over 14 bases. Germline CDR1 reads SGDLS; CDR2 reads YYNGEE. The CDR3 has 18 amino acids. V was clipped by 1 base and J by 1 base; unmatched bases: 5. The CDR3 DNA reads TGTGCCAGCAGCGTAAATCCGGGACTAGCGGGGGGCACAGATACGCAGTATTTT. It codes for CASSVNPGLAGGTDTQYF. Complete variable domain (other parts from reference TRBV9 and TRBJ2-3): DSGVTQTPKHLITATGQRVTLRCSPRSGDLSVYWYQQSLDQGLQFLIQYYNGEERAKGNILERFSAQQFPDLHSELNLSSLELGDSALYFCASSVNPGLAGGTDTQYFGPGTRLTVL.

V is TRBV19 and J is TRBJ2-1; 7 bases align to TRBD1. This CDR3 contains 17 residues. Germline loops: CDR1 LNHDA, CDR2 SQIVND (reference sequence). J gave up 10 bases and V 6 bases, and 21 bases lay outside the gene matches. DNA for the CDR3: TGTGCCAGTAGCGGACGTCGTGGACAGGTACCTTTCGGGGAGCAGTTCTTC. Its protein product is CASSGRRGQVPFGEQFF.

The rearrangement joins TRBV6-5 to TRBJ2-7; 8 nucleotides match TRBD1. CDR1 is MNHEY, CDR2 SVGAGI, per germline. V gave up 9 bases and J gave up 2 bases; unmatched junction bases: 9. The length of the CDR3 is 14 residues. The CDR3 is CASVPGQAAYEQYF. The DNA of the CDR3 is TGTGCCAGTGTACCGGGACAGGCGGCCTACGAGCAGTACTTC.

This clone has a handful of counts. The chain is built from TRBV24-1 and TRBJ2-7, with a tentative D call TRBD2 (5 bases). V dropped 5 bases and J dropped 7 bases, with 20 bases sitting between them. The germline gives CDR1 KGHDR, CDR2 SFDVKD. The CDR3 is 15 amino acids. CDR3 DNA: TGTGCCACCAGTGGTGCCGACGGGTGGTCGGGGGAGCAGTACTTC. Its protein is CATSGADGWSGEQYF.

The chain is built from TRBV25-1 and TRBJ2-5, with TRBD1 matching over 9 bases. The germline V gene has CDR1 MGHDK and CDR2 SYGVNS. Unmatched junction bases numbered 8, after V lost 8 bases and J lost 4 bases. This CDR3 is 14 amino acids long. CDR3 DNA: TGTGCCAGCCAGGACAGGGGATGGGGAGAGACCCAGTACTTC. Protein sequence: CASQDRGWGETQYF.

The chain combines TRBV6-5 with TRBJ2-1, with 12 positions matching TRBD2. The CDR3 totals 15 residues. The trim removed 3 bases at V and 5 bases at J, leaving 2 bases unmatched. CDR1 and CDR2 from the germline V gene are MNHEY and SVGAGI. The DNA for the CDR3 is TGTGCCAGCAGTTATACTAGCGGGGGGAACAATGAGCAGTTCTTC. Translating it yields CASSYTSGGNNEQFF.

In this sample, this clone turned up once. The genes are TRBV28 and TRBJ1-2; no reliable D call. Germline values: CDR1 MDHEN, CDR2 SYDVKM. The CDR3 runs 14 residues. Trimming left V 6 bases short and J 7 bases short, with 18 bases between. The CDR3 sequence is CASSNNVGSGGYTF. CDR3 nucleotides: TGTGCCAGCAGCAACAACGTTGGGTCGGGTGGCTACACCTTC.